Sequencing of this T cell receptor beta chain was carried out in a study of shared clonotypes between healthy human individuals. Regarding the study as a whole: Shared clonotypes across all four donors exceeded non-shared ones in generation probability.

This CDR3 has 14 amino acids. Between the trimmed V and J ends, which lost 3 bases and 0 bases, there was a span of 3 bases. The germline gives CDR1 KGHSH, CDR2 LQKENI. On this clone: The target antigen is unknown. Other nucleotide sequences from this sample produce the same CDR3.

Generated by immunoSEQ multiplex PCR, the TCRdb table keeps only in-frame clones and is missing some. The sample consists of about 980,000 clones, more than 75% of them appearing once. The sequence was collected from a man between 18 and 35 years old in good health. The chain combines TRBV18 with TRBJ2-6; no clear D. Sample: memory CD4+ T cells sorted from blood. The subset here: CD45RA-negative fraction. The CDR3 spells CASSPSSGANVLTF. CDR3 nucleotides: TGTGCCAGCTCACCGAGCTCTGGGGCCAACGTCCTGACTTTC.